Sequencing of this T cell receptor beta chain was carried out in a study of T cell responses to AZD1222 COVID-19 vaccine. Method: immunoSEQ multiplex PCR; TCRdb's copy keeps in-frame clones and lacks some. The sample has about 130,000 clones; about 94% are singletons. Trimming left V 3 bases short and J 6 bases short, with 17 bases between. The CDR3 loop spans 16 amino acids. Germline lookup yields CDR1 KGHSH and CDR2 LQKENI. The chain couples TRBV18 to TRBJ2-2, with a tentative D call TRBD2 (6 bases). This specimen consisted of peripheral blood, obtained on day 0 of AZD1222 vaccination. This clonotype was obtained from an adult in good health. The CDR3 region is CASSPYDGAGPGELFF. The DNA of the CDR3 is TGTGCCAGCTCACCCTACGACGGGGCGGGACCCGGGGAGCTGTTTTTT.